This T cell receptor beta chain was retrieved from a study of blood T cell repertoires in COVID-19. Whole-study context: The United States, Italy and Spain supplied acute and convalescent COVID-19 samples.

CDR3 size: 15 residues. The V and J ends lost 7 bases and 0 bases, in that order; junction bases with no gene match: 7. Germline CDR1 MNHEY, CDR2 SVGAGI. Sequencing used immunoSEQ multiplex PCR; TCRdb keeps in-frame clones, though not all of them. Found here are some 200,000 clones, roughly 76% of them singletons; the top ten hold roughly 8.6%. This clone appeared once. The origin of this receptor is a woman in her forties or fifties with active or convalescent COVID-19. The chain combines TRBV6-5 with TRBJ1-1, with 8 nucleotides matching TRBD1. The material sequenced was peripheral blood. CDR3 amino acids: CASTDGTGMNTEAFF. For the CDR3, the DNA is TGTGCCAGCACCGACGGGACAGGAATGAACACTGAAGCTTTCTTT.